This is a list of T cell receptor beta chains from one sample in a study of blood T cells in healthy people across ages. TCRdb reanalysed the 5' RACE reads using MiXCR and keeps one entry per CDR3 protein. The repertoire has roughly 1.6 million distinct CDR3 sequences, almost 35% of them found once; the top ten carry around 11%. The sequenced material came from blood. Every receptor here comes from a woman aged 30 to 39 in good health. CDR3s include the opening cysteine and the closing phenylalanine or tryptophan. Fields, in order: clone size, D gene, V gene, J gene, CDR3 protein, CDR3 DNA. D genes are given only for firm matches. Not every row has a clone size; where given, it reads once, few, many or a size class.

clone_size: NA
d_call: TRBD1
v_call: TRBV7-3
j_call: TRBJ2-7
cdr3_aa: CASSLTQPHRGLYYEQYF
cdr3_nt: TGTGCCAGCAGCTTAACGCAGCCGCACAGGGGGCTATACTACGAGCAGTACTTC

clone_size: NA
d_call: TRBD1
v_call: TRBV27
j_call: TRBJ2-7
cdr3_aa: CASSLIQATGAYEQYF
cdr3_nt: TGTGCCAGCAGTTTAATTCAGGCGACAGGGGCCTACGAGCAGTACTTC

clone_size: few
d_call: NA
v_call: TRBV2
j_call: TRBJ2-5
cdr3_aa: CASSRDGQGETQYF
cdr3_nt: TGTGCCAGCAGCCGGGACGGGCAAGGGGAGACCCAGTACTTC

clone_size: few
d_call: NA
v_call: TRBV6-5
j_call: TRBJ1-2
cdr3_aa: CASSYPGHGGYTF
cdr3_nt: TGTGCCAGCAGTTACCCCGGACATGGGGGCTACACCTTC

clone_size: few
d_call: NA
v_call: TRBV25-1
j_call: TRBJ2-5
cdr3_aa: CASSEWVGEETQYF
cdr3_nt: TGTGCCAGCAGTGAATGGGTAGGGGAAGAGACCCAGTACTTC

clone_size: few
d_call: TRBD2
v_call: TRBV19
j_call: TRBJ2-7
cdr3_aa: CASSRSSGTSGYEQYF
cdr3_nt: TGTGCCAGTAGTAGGTCCTCCGGGACTAGCGGCTACGAGCAGTACTTC

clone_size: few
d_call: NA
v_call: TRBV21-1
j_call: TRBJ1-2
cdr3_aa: CASSKAYSFKGYTF
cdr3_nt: TGTGCCAGCAGCAAAGCGTACAGCTTTAAGGGCTACACCTTC

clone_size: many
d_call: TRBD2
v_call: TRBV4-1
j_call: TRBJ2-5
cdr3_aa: CASSQDWIAGGTETQYF
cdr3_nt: TGCGCCAGCAGCCAAGATTGGATAGCGGGGGGCACGGAGACCCAGTACTTC

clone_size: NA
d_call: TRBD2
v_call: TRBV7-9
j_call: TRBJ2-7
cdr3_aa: CASSSTGGSGPYEQYF
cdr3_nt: TGTGCCAGCAGCTCGACGGGGGGTAGCGGACCCTACGAGCAGTACTTC

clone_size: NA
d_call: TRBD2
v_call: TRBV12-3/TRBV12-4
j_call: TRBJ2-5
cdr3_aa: CASSSSGMETQYF
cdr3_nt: TGTGCCAGCAGCAGTAGCGGGATGGAGACCCAGTACTTC

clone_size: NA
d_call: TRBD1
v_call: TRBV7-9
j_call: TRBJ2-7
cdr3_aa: CASSNTGGVPYEQYF
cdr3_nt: TGTGCCAGCAGCAATACAGGGGGCGTACCCTACGAGCAGTACTTC

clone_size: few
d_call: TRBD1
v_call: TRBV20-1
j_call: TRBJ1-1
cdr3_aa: CSARDRTGKNTEAFF
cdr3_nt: TGCAGTGCTAGAGATCGGACAGGCAAGAACACTGAAGCTTTCTTT

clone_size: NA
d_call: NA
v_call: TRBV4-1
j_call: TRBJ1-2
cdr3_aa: CASSQGTVRDPEGYTF
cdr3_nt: TGCGCCAGCAGCCAGGGAACGGTCCGGGATCCCGAAGGCTACACCTTC

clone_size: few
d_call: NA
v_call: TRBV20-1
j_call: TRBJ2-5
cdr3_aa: CSASMDGGRVLETQYF
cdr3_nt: TGCAGTGCTAGTATGGATGGGGGGCGGGTATTGGAGACCCAGTACTTC

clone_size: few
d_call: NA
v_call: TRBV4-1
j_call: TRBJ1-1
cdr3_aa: CASSYWANTEAFF
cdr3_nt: TGCGCCAGCAGCTATTGGGCGAACACTGAAGCTTTCTTT

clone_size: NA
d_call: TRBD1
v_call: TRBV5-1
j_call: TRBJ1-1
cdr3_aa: CASSLASGWGQGEAFF
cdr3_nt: TGCGCCAGCAGCTTGGCCTCGGGATGGGGACAGGGTGAAGCTTTCTTT

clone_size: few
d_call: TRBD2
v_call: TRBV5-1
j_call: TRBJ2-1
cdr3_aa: CAGSPTGLAGAPGIYNEQFF
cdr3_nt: TGCGCCGGCAGCCCAACGGGACTAGCGGGAGCCCCGGGCATCTACAATGAGCAGTTCTTC

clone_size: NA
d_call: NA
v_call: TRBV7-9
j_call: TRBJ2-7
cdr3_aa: CASSTNSRTGMGEQYF
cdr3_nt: TGTGCCAGCAGCACTAATAGCAGGACCGGGATGGGTGAGCAGTACTTC

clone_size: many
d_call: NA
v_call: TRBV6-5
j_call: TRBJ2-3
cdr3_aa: CASSDRGSTDTQYF
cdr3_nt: TGTGCCAGCAGTGATCGGGGGAGCACAGATACGCAGTATTTT

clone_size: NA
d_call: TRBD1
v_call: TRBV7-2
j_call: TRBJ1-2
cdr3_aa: CASSLVGTGGSGYTF
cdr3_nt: TGTGCCAGCAGCTTAGTAGGGACAGGGGGGAGTGGCTACACCTTC